This is a list of T cell receptor beta chains from one sample in a study of blood T cell repertoires in COVID-19. Assay: immunoSEQ multiplex PCR; the TCRdb copy retains only in-frame clones and omits some. Found here are about 18,000 clones, 70% to 90% of them singletons; the top ten hold about 49%. The source material was peripheral blood. These receptors came from a human donor in a cohort sampled during active COVID-19. Each CDR3 is given with its conserved first and last residue. The D gene is left open where the match is weak. Some rows have no size entry. The others give once, few or many, or a class for an expanded clone.

d_call	v_call	clone_size	j_call	cdr3_aa	cdr3_nt
TRBD1	TRBV6-5	NA	TRBJ1-2	CASSYSPGGNYGYTF	TGTGCCAGCAGTTACTCGCCAGGGGGGAACTATGGCTACACCTTC
TRBD1	TRBV5-1	NA	TRBJ2-3	CASSIQGAHTDTQYF	TGCGCCAGCAGCATACAGGGGGCGCACACAGATACGCAGTATTTT
NA	TRBV5-4	NA	TRBJ2-7	CASSLASQGNHEQYF	TGTGCCAGCAGCTTGGCCTCACAGGGTAACCACGAGCAGTACTTC
TRBD1	TRBV5-1	NA	TRBJ1-5	CASSPGQGGNQPQHF	TGCGCCAGCAGCCCGGGACAGGGAGGCAATCAGCCCCAGCATTTT
TRBD2	TRBV7-9	few	TRBJ2-7	CASSPTGGPHSYEQYF	TGTGCCAGCAGCCCCACGGGGGGTCCCCATTCCTACGAGCAGTACTTC
TRBD2	TRBV6-7	NA	TRBJ2-3	CASSWSQRLAGGPGLTDTQYF	TGTGCCAGCAGTTGGTCTCAGCGGCTAGCGGGGGGCCCGGGCCTGACAGATACGCAGTATTTT
NA	TRBV7-8	NA	TRBJ1-1	CASSLGVTGMNTEAFF	TGTGCCAGCAGCTTAGGGGTGACAGGTATGAACACTGAAGCTTTCTTT
NA	TRBV6-6	NA	TRBJ2-7	CASSSPVAAYEQYF	TGTGCCAGCAGTTCCCCGGTCGCCGCCTACGAGCAGTACTTC
NA	TRBV7-9	NA	TRBJ1-1	CASSFWQNEAFF	TGTGCCAGCAGCTTCTGGCAGAATGAAGCTTTCTTT
NA	TRBV5-4	NA	TRBJ2-2	CASSLPSGGRGNTGELFF	TGTGCCAGCAGCTTGCCTAGCGGTGGCAGGGGAAACACCGGGGAGCTGTTTTTT
TRBD1	TRBV28	NA	TRBJ1-5	CASNPPDRYQPQHF	TGTGCCAGCAACCCCCCGGACAGGTATCAGCCCCAGCATTTT
TRBD1	TRBV4-1	few	TRBJ2-7	CASSQERTGSSYEQYF	TGCGCCAGCAGCCAAGAGAGGACAGGGAGCTCCTACGAGCAGTACTTC
TRBD2	TRBV7-2	NA	TRBJ2-3	CASSLNMASGDFTDTQYF	TGTGCCAGCAGCTTAAATATGGCTAGCGGGGACTTCACAGATACGCAGTATTTT
NA	TRBV2	NA	TRBJ1-5	CASSPNRDGNQPQHF	TGTGCCAGCAGTCCTAACAGGGACGGAAATCAGCCCCAGCATTTT
NA	TRBV3-1/TRBV3-2	NA	TRBJ2-5	CASRRQQETQYF	TGTGCCAGCAGGCGACAGCAAGAGACCCAGTACTTC
TRBD1	TRBV18	NA	TRBJ1-5	CASSLADRADQPQHF	TGTGCCAGCTCACTCGCGGACAGGGCCGATCAGCCCCAGCATTTT
NA	TRBV2	NA	TRBJ2-3	CASTPVRDTQYF	TGTGCCAGCACCCCCGTCCGGGATACGCAGTATTTT
NA	TRBV6-1	few	TRBJ1-1	CASSEVRASRF	TGTGCCAGCAGTGAAGTTAGAGCCTCGAGATTT
NA	TRBV7-9	once	TRBJ2-3	CASSPQTTDTQYF	TGTGCCAGCAGCCCGCAGACAACAGATACGCAGTATTTT
NA	TRBV11-2	NA	TRBJ1-2	CASSPGQGYAGYTF	TGTGCCAGCAGCCCAGGGCAGGGATACGCGGGCTACACCTTC
NA	TRBV5-1	NA	TRBJ2-2	CASSLVEAGNTGELFF	TGCGCCAGCAGCTTGGTAGAAGCGGGGAACACCGGGGAGCTGTTTTTT
NA	TRBV19	NA	TRBJ2-5	CASSLGFSETQYF	TGTGCCAGTTCACTGGGCTTCTCAGAGACCCAGTACTTC
TRBD2	TRBV6-2/TRBV6-3	NA	TRBJ2-1	CASSYAGGPLDEQFF	TGTGCCAGCAGTTATGCGGGGGGGCCCTTGGATGAGCAGTTCTTC
NA	TRBV10-3	once	TRBJ2-7	CAIRLGPGSYEQYF	TGTGCCATCAGACTAGGTCCGGGCAGCTACGAGCAGTACTTC
NA	TRBV18	NA	TRBJ2-5	CASSPPGQPGPQGAQYF	TGTGCCAGCTCACCACCGGGGCAGCCAGGTCCCCAAGGAGCCCAGTACTTC
NA	TRBV6-4	NA	TRBJ1-1	CASRDFPSEAFF	TGTGCCAGCAGAGATTTCCCCAGTGAAGCTTTCTTT
NA	TRBV6-5	NA	TRBJ2-1	CASRGADNYNEQFF	TGTGCCAGCAGGGGTGCGGATAATTACAATGAGCAGTTCTTC